These 14 T cell receptor beta chains were sequenced from one sample in a study of response to subunit inactivated influenza vaccine. TCRdb processed the RT-PCR reads anew with MiXCR; each CDR3 protein has one entry. The sample includes roughly 550,000 distinct CDR3 sequences, approximately 20% of them seen just once. A further study also used this sample, focusing on T cells expressing NK-cell markers. Per that paper: Generation of TCR beta cDNA was performed by 5'RACE template switching incorporating UMIs.

The source material was CD4+ T cells sorted from PBMCs, sampled about 13 days after vaccination. Receptor source: a man aged 50 or older who received an inactivated influenza vaccine.

This clonotype was counted only a few times. The chain is built from TRBV28 and TRBJ1-1, with a tentative D call TRBD1 (5 bases). This CDR3 contains 12 residues. Trimming left V 5 bases short and J 10 bases short, with 14 bases between. Germline V CDR1 and CDR2: MDHEN, SYDVKM. This CDR3 reads CASSRPRVGAFF. The DNA for the CDR3 is TGTGCCAGCAGTCGCCCCAGGGTCGGAGCTTTCTTT. The variable domain in full, completed from reference TRBV28 and TRBJ1-1, reads DVKVTQSSRYLVKRTGEKVFLECVQDMDHENMFWYRQDPGLGLRLIYFSYDVKMKEKGDIPEGYSVSREKKERFSLILESASTNQTSMYLCASSRPRVGAFFGQGTRLTVV.

This clonotype was found a few times. The rearrangement uses TRBV4-2 and TRBJ2-7, with D possibly matching TRBD1 (6 bases). V dropped 0 bases and J dropped 5 bases, with 20 bases sitting between them. CDR1 and CDR2 (germline): LGHNA, YNFKEQ. The CDR3 length is 17 residues. The CDR3 DNA reads as TGTGCCAGCAGCCAAGACAGTTATCGGTTACAGGGAGACGAGCAGTACTTC. As protein: CASSQDSYRLQGDEQYF.

Only a few counts were recorded for this clonotype. V is TRBV5-1 and J is TRBJ2-6; D ambiguous. The CDR3 loop spans 17 amino acids. Between the trimmed V and J ends, which lost 2 bases and 2 bases, there was a span of 14 bases. CDR1 is SGHRS, CDR2 YFSETQ, per germline. The CDR3 DNA sequence: TGCGCCAGCAGCTTAGGACGGTTTATGGCTGGGGCCAACGTCCTGACTTTC. Translated, it gives CASSLGRFMAGANVLTF.

The chain is built from TRBV15 and TRBJ1-4; 8 bases agree with TRBD1. Germline V lookup: CDR1 LNHNV, CDR2 YYDKDF (reference sequence). The V gene end was trimmed by 3 bases and the J gene end by 8 bases; junction bases not matched to a gene: 8. CDR3 length equals 15 residues. CDR3 amino acids: CATSRVLGQGEKLFF. The CDR3 DNA reads as TGTGCCACCAGCAGGGTGCTAGGACAGGGAGAAAAACTGTTTTTT.

V is TRBV4-2 and J is TRBJ2-3; 7 positions match TRBD2. This CDR3 has 16 amino acids. The V gene's germline CDR1 is LGHNA and CDR2 YNFKEQ. The junction had 11 bases not matched to a gene; V was cut back by 2 bases and J by 6 bases. CDR3 in amino acids: CASSQFSGGEGDTQYF. CDR3 sequence (DNA): TGTGCCAGCAGCCAATTTAGCGGAGGGGAGGGGGATACGCAGTATTTT.

The rearrangement uses TRBV7-8 and TRBJ2-3; TRBD2 matches 8 bases. The CDR3 is 15 residues long. Germline V CDR1 and CDR2: SGHVS, FQNEAQ. The trim removed 8 bases at V and 3 bases at J, leaving 10 bases unmatched. The CDR3 region is CASSPAGGWTDTQYF. The CDR3 nucleotides are TGTGCCAGCTCCCCGGCGGGAGGTTGGACAGATACGCAGTATTTT.

This clonotype was detected a few times. The chain carries TRBV5-4 and TRBJ1-2; unclear D gene. From germline, CDR1 is SGHNT and CDR2 YYREEE (reference sequence). This CDR3 has 15 residues. V lost 4 bases and J lost 3, with 16 bases in between. The CDR3 sequence: CASSKPTGSDYGYTF. CDR3 sequence (DNA): TGTGCCAGCAGCAAACCGACGGGGTCTGACTATGGCTACACCTTC.

V usage is TRBV7-6 and J usage is TRBJ2-3; the D is unclear. V lost 5 bases and J lost 4, with 10 bases in between. This CDR3 spans 13 amino acids. CDR1 is SGHVS, CDR2 FNYEAQ, per germline. Written as DNA, the CDR3 is TGTGCCAGCAGCCTCCGGGTCTCAGATACGCAGTATTTT. Protein product: CASSLRVSDTQYF.

This clonotype was counted between two and nine times. This chain joins TRBV6-5 and TRBJ2-7, with TRBD1 as a possible D gene (6 bases). CDR1 MNHEY and CDR2 SVGAGI come from the germline V gene. V shed 4 bases and J shed 4 bases, with 17 bases lying between them. CDR3 length: 15 amino acids. The CDR3 nucleotides read TGTGCCAGCAGTTCCCCCGGGACATCTCTTTACGAGCAGTACTTC. It translates to CASSSPGTSLYEQYF.

This clonotype turned up a few times. The V and J genes are TRBV4-3 and TRBJ1-5, with TRBD1 as a possible D gene (5 bases). Trimming took off 4 bases at V and 10 bases at J, with 23 bases between the two ends. The CDR3 is 16 amino acids. Germline-derived CDR1 and CDR2 are LGHNA and YSLEER. In nucleotides, the CDR3 is TGCGCCAGCAGCCCCGATACAGGTCCGATTTTTCAACCCCAGCATTTT. Translation: CASSPDTGPIFQPQHF.

The gene calls are TRBV28 and TRBJ2-7, with 9 nucleotides matching TRBD1. This CDR3 contains 18 residues. Germline values: CDR1 MDHEN, CDR2 SYDVKM. V was clipped by 5 bases and J by 2 bases; unmatched bases: 16. CDR3 in DNA: TGTGCCAGCAGTAAAAGGACAGGGGTAAGGCGCACGACCTACGAGCAGTACTTC. Translating it yields CASSKRTGVRRTTYEQYF.

This chain uses TRBV20-1 with TRBJ2-3; 10 bases align to TRBD2. Germline V CDR1 and CDR2: DFQATT, SNEGSKA (reference sequence). The V gene end was trimmed by 5 bases and the J gene end by 5 bases; junction bases not matched to a gene: 13. This CDR3 is built from 16 residues. The CDR3 bases are TGCAGTGCTGGGGATCCGGCTAGCGGGAGCTTAGATACGCAGTATTTT. It yields the protein CSAGDPASGSLDTQYF.

This clonotype was seen just once. V and J are TRBV7-9 and TRBJ2-2; D perhaps matches TRBD1 (5 bases). V lost 7 bases and J lost 5, with 14 bases in between. In germline, CDR1 is SEHNR, CDR2 FQNEAQ (reference sequence). This CDR3 is built from 14 residues. The CDR3, as DNA: TGTGCCAGCACCCAGGGATCAAGTACCGGGGAGCTGTTTTTT. It yields the protein CASTQGSSTGELFF.

This clonotype was counted a single time. This rearrangement joins TRBV7-2 to TRBJ2-7; 12 bases agree with TRBD2. The V gene's germline CDR1 is SGHTA and CDR2 FQGNSA. The CDR3 length is 15 residues. V dropped 8 bases and J dropped 2; count of bases not matched to a gene: 7. The CDR3 DNA is TGTGCCAGCCACGGACTAGCGGGGCGGGCCTACGAGCAGTACTTC. Translated: CASHGLAGRAYEQYF.